A single sample gave rise to the 9 T cell receptor beta chains below, sequenced in a study of T cell repertoires in cytomegalovirus infection. Their antigens remain unidentified. TCRdb used MiXCR to reprocess the reads, holding one entry per CDR3 protein. The table records approximately 130,000 distinct CDR3 sequences, roughly a quarter of them present only once. The sequenced sample consisted of PBMCs, sequenced either directly or after in vitro stimulation (not recorded which). The receptors shown here come from a human donor in good health (CMV status not recorded). Some clones in this sample may be carry-over from other donors' samples.

The chain joins TRBV6-1 to TRBJ2-3; the match to TRBD2 covers 10 bases. Trimming removed 5 bases from V and 0 bases from J; junction bases left unmatched: 2. The CDR3 sequence is 15 residues long. Germline CDR1 MNHNS, CDR2 SASEGT. As DNA, the CDR3 is TGTGCCAGCAGTAGACTAGCGGGTAGCACAGATACGCAGTATTTT. Its translation is CASSRLAGSTDTQYF.

The genes are TRBV15 and TRBJ1-4; maybe TRBD1 (6 bases). V lost 5 bases and J 8 bases, leaving 15 bases between the germline ends. Germline CDR1 is LNHNV and CDR2 is YYDKDF (reference sequence). The length of the CDR3 is 14 residues. The CDR3 is CATSSGTTREKLFF. CDR3 DNA: TGTGCCACCAGCTCCGGGACAACTCGGGAAAAACTGTTTTTT.

The sample holds a few counts of this clonotype. The V and J genes are TRBV28 and TRBJ2-1, with D unresolved. Trimming removed 3 bases from V and 6 bases from J, with 9 bases in between. Germline CDR1 is MDHEN and CDR2 is SYDVKM. This CDR3 has 13 amino acids. CDR3: CASSLFALNEQFF. The CDR3 DNA reads as TGTGCCAGCAGTTTGTTTGCCCTCAATGAGCAGTTCTTC.

This chain uses TRBV10-3 with TRBJ2-1, with 8 nucleotides matching TRBD2. This CDR3 has 14 residues. Germline V gives CDR1 ENHRY, CDR2 SYGVKD. V dropped 2 bases and J dropped 7; count of bases not matched to a gene: 4. The CDR3 protein is CAISEGASGNEQFF. The CDR3 region has the DNA TGTGCCATCAGTGAGGGGGCTAGCGGGAATGAGCAGTTCTTC.

In this sample, this clonotype turned up a few times. CDR3 bases: TGTGCCAGCAGACCAAAGGGGGCTAGCGCCTTATCCTCCTACAATGAGCAGTTCTTC. Its protein product is CASRPKGASALSSYNEQFF. The chain recombines TRBV6-6 with TRBJ2-1, with a weak D call TRBD1 (7 bases). This CDR3 is 19 amino acids long. Germline loops: CDR1 MNHNY, CDR2 SVGAGI (reference sequence). Trimming shortened V by 6 bases and J by 0 bases, and 24 bases separated the two germline ends.

This clonotype was seen at least ten times. This rearrangement joins TRBV7-9 to TRBJ2-3; 11 bases align to TRBD2. In germline, CDR1 is SEHNR, CDR2 FQNEAQ (reference sequence). With 5 bases clipped from V and 3 bases from J, the junction kept 4 bases outside the gene matches. The CDR3 contains 15 residues. CDR3 sequence (DNA): TGTGCCAGCAGCGACCTAGCGGGAGGAACAGATACGCAGTATTTT. This translates into CASSDLAGGTDTQYF. The full variable domain, in which reference TRBV7-9 and TRBJ2-3 provide the parts outside the CDR3, is DTGVSQNPRHKITKRGQNVTFRCDPISEHNRLYWYRQTLGQGPEFLTYFQNEAQLEKSRLLSDRFSAERPKGSFSTLEIQRTEQGDSAMYLCASSDLAGGTDTQYFGPGTRLTVL.

The chain uses TRBV4-1 and TRBJ2-2; either TRBD1 or TRBD2 may supply D (6 bases each). The CDR3 is 17 amino acids. Germline lookup yields CDR1 MGHRA and CDR2 YSYEKL. Trimming took 0 bases from V and 5 from J, leaving 16 bases between them. The chain's CDR3 is CASSQEPPGARTGELFF. The CDR3, as DNA: TGCGCCAGCAGCCAAGAGCCCCCGGGGGCGCGGACCGGGGAGCTGTTTTTT.

The chain couples TRBV12-3 or TRBV12-4 to TRBJ2-7; D may be TRBD1 or TRBD2 (6 bases each). V was trimmed by 4 bases and J by 6 bases, leaving 22 bases between them. The CDR3 runs 16 residues. The CDR3 spells CASSSTGTAGQGEQYF. CDR3 DNA: TGTGCCAGCAGTTCGACCGGGACCGCGGGACAAGGCGAGCAGTACTTC.

This clonotype has just a few counts. The chain couples TRBV7-6 to TRBJ2-3, with 10 bases matching TRBD2. This CDR3 region has 16 residues. Trimming at V came to 1 base and at J to 8 bases, leaving 9 bases not matched to a gene. The germline gives CDR1 SGHVS, CDR2 FNYEAQ. The CDR3 protein is CASSLGGTSARGTQYF. For the CDR3, the DNA is TGTGCCAGCAGCTTAGGGGGGACTAGCGCGCGGGGTACGCAGTATTTT. Full variable domain (outside the CDR3, taken from reference TRBV7-6 and TRBJ2-3): GAGVSQSPRYKVTKRGQDVALRCDPISGHVSLYWYRQALGQGPEFLTYFNYEAQQDKSGLPNDRFSAERPEGSISTLTIQRTEQRDSAMYRCASSLGGTSARGTQYFGPGTRLTVL.